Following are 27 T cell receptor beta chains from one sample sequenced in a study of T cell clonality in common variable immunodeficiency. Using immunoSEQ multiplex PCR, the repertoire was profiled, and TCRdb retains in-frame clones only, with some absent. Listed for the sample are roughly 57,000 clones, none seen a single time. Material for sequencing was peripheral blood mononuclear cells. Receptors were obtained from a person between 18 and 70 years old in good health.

The CDR3 loop is CASNLGTSGRGSLFF. Partial CDR3 DNA: TGTGCCAGTAACCTCGGGACTAGCGGGAGAGGCTCA. This chain joins TRBV19 and TRBJ1-4; D is possibly TRBD1 (5 bases). The sequence runs out 3 residues before the end of the CDR3; the remainder is reconstructed from the germline J gene. The germline CDR1 and CDR2 sequences are LNHDA and SQIVND (reference sequence). There are 15 residues in the CDR3. The variable domain in full, completed from reference TRBV19 and TRBJ1-4, reads DGGITQSPKYLFRKEGQNVTLSCEQNLNHDAMYWYRQDPGQGLRLIYYSQIVNDFQKGDIAEGYSVSREKKESFPLTVTSAQKNPTAFYLCASNLGTSGRGSLFFGSGTQLSVL.

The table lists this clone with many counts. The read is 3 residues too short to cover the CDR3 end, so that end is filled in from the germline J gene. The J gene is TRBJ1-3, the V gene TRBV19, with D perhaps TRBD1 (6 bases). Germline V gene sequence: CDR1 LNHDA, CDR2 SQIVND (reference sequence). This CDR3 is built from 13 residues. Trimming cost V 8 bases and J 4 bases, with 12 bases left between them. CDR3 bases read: TGTGCCAGTGGACAGTCGGTCGGAAACACC. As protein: CASGQSVGNT. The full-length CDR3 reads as CASGQSVGNTIYF.

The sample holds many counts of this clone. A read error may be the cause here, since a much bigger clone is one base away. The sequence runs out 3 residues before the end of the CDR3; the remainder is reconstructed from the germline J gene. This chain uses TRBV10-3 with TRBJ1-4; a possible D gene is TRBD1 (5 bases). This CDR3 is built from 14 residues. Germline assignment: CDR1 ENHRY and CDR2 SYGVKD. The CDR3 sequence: CAISVADGANVLFF. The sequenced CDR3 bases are TGTGCCATCAGTGTAGCAGATGGGGCCAACGTA.

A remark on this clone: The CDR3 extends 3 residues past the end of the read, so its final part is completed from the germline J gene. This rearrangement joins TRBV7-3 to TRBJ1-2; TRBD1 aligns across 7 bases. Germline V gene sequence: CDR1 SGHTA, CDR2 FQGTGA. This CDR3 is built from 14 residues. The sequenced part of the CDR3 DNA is TGTGCCAGCAGCTTAACAGGGGGGACAGATACC. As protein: CASSLTGGTDT. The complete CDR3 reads CASSLTGGTDTYTF.

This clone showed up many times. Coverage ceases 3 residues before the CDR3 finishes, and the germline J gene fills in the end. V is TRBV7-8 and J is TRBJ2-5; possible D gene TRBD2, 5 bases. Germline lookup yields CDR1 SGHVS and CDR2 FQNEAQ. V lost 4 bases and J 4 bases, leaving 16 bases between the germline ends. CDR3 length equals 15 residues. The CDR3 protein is CASSSRASIGETQYF. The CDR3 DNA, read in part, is TGTGCCAGCAGCTCCCGGGCTAGCATAGGAGAGACC.

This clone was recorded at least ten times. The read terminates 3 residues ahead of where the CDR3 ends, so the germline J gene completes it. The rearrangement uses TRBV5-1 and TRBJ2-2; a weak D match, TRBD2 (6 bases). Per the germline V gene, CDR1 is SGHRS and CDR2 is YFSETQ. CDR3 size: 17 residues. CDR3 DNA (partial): TGCGCCAGCAGCCGGGACTGGTCGAGCTCTGGGGCCAACGTG. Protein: CASSRDWSSSGANV. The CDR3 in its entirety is CASSRDWSSSGANVLFF.

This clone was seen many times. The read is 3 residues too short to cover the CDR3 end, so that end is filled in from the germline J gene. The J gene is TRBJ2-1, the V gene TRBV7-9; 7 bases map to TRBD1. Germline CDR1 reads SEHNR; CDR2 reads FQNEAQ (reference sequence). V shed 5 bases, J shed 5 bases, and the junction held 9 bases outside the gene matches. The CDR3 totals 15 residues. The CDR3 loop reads CASSLQQGIDNEQFF. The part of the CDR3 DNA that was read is TGTGCCAGCAGCCTCCAACAGGGGATAGACAATGAG.

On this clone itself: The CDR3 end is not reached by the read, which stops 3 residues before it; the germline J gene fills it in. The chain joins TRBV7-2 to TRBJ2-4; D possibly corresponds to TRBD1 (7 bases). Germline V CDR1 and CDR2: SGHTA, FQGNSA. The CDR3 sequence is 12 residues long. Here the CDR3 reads CASSAPGGGQYF. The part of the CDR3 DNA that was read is TGTGCCAGCAGCGCTCCAGGGGGAGGT.

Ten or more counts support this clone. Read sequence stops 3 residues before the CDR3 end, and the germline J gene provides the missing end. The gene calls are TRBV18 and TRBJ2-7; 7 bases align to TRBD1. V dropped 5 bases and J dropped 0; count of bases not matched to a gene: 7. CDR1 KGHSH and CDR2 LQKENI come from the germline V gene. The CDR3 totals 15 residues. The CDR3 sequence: CASSTGPGGSYEQYF. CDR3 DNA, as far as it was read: TGTGCCAGCTCAACCGGTCCAGGGGGCTCCTACGAG.

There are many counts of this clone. CDR3 DNA, as far as it was read: TGTGCCAGCTCCCAAGAGGGGCGCTCCTACGAG. Protein: CASSQEGRSYE. The complete CDR3 reads CASSQEGRSYEQYF. The rearrangement links TRBV11-2 to TRBJ2-7; either TRBD1 or TRBD2 may fit D (5 bases each). The read terminates 3 residues before the CDR3 end, so the remaining end is supplied by the germline J gene. The V gene's germline CDR1 is SGHAT and CDR2 FQNNGV. The CDR3 totals 14 residues. Trimming took off 8 bases at V and 0 bases at J, with 14 bases between the two ends.

The covered CDR3 bases are TGTGCCAGCAGCTCCCAGGGAACGGGGGGTACCACAGATACC. Protein: CASSSQGTGGTTDT. The complete CDR3 sequence is CASSSQGTGGTTDTYTF. V is TRBV7-1 and J is TRBJ1-2; perhaps TRBD1 as D (5 bases). The CDR3 end falls 3 residues outside the read, so it is completed with the germline J gene. TRBV7-1 is sorted into the ORF group, with uncertain function. This CDR3 is 17 amino acids long.

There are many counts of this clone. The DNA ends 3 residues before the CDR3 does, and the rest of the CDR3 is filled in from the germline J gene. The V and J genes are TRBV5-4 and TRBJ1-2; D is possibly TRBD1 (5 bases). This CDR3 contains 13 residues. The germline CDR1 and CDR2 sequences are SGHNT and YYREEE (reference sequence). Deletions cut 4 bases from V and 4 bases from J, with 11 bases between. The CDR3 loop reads CASSTRQGYGYTF. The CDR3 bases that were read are TGTGCCAGCAGCACCCGGCAGGGCTATGGC.

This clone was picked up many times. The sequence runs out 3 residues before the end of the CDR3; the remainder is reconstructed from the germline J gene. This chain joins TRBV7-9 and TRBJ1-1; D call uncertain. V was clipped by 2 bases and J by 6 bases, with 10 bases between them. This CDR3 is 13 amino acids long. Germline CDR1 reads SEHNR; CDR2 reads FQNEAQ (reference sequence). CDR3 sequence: CASSLYMGSEAFF. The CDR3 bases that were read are TGTGCCAGCAGCTTATACATGGGCTCTGAA.

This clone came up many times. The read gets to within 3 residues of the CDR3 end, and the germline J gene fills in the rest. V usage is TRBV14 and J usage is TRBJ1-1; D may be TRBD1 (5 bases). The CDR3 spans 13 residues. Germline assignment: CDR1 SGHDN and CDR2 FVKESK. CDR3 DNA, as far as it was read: TGTGCCAGCAGCCAAGATCGCGACAGCGCA. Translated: CASSQDRDSA. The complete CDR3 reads CASSQDRDSAAFF.

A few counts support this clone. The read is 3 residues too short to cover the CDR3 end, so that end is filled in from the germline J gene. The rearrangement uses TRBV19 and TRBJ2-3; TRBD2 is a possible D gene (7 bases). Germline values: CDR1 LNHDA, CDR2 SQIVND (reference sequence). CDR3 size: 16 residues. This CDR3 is CASSMRGGEAAETQYF. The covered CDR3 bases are TGTGCCAGTAGTATGAGGGGGGGCGAAGCGGCGGAGACG.

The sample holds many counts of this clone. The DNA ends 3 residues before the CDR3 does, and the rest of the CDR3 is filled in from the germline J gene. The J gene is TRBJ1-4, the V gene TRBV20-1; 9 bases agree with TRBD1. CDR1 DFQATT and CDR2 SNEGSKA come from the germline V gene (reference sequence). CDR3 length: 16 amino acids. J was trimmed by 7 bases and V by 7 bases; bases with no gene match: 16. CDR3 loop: CSVAGTGKVGSEKLFF. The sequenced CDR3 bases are TGCAGTGTTGCAGGGACAGGGAAGGTCGGATCTGAAAAA.

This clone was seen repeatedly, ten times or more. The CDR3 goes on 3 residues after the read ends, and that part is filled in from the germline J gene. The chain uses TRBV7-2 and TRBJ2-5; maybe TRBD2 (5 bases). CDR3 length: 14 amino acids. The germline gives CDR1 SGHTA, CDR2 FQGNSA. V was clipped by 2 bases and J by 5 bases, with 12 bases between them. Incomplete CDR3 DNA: TGTGCCAGCAGCTTAAATCGCGGGTGGGAGACC. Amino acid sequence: CASSLNRGWET. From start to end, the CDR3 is CASSLNRGWETQYF.

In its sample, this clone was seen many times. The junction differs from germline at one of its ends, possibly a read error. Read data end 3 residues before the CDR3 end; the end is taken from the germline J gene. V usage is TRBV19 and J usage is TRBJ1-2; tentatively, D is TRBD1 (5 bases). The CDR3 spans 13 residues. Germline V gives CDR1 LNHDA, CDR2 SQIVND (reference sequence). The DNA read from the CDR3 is TGTGCCAGTCGTATCGGGGGGATAGGAGGC. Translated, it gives CASRIGGIGG. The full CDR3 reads CASRIGGIGGYTF.

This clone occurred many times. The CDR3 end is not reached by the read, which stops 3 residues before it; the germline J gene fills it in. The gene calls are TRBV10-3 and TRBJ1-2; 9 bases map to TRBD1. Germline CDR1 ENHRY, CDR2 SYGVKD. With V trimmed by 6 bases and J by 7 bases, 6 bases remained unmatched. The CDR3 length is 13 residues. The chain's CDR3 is CAIRQQGARGYTF. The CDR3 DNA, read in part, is TGTGCCATCAGACAACAGGGGGCGCGTGGC.

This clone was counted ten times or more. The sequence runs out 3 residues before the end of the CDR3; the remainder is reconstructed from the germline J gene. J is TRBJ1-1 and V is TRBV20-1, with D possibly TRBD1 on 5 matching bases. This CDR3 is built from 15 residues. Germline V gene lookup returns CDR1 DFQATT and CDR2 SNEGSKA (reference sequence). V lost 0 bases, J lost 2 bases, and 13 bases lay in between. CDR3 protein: CSARDPAGSNTEAFF. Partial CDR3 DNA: TGCAGTGCTAGAGACCCTGCAGGGAGTAACACTGAA.

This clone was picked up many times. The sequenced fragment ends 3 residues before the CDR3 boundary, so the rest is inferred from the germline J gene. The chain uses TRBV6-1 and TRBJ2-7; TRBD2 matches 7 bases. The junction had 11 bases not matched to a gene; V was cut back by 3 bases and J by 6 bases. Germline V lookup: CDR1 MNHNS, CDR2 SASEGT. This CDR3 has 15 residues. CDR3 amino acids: CASSDLGPGGGEQYF. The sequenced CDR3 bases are TGTGCCAGCAGTGACTTAGGACCCGGCGGGGGCGAG.

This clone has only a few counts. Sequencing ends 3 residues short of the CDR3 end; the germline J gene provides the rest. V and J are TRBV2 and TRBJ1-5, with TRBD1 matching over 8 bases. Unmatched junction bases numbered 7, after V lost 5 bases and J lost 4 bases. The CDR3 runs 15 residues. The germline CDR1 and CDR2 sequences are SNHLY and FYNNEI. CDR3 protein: CASSPDRAQNQPQHF. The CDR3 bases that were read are TGTGCCAGCAGTCCGGACAGGGCCCAAAATCAGCCC.

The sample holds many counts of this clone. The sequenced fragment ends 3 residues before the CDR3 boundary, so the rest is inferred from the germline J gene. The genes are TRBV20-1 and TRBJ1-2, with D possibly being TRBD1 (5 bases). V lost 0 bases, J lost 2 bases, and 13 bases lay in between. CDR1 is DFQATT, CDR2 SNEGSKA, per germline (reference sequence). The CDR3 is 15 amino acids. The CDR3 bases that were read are TGCAGTGCTAGAGACGACAGAAGCGTCAACTATGGC. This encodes CSARDDRSVNYG. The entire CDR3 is CSARDDRSVNYGYTF.

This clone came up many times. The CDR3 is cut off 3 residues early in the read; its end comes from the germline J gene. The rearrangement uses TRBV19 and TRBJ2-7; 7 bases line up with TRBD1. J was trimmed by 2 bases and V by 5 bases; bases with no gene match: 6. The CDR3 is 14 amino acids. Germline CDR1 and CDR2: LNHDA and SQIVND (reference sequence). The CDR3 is CASSPGTDTYEQYF. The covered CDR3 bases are TGTGCCAGTAGTCCCGGGACAGATACCTACGAG.

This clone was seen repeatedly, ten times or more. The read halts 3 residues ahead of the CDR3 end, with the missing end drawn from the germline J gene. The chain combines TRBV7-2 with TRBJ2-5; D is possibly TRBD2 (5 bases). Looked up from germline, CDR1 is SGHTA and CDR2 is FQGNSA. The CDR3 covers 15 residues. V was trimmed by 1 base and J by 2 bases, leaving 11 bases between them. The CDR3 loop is CASSLGPGMQETQYF. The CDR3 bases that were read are TGTGCCAGCAGCTTAGGGCCGGGGATGCAAGAGACC.

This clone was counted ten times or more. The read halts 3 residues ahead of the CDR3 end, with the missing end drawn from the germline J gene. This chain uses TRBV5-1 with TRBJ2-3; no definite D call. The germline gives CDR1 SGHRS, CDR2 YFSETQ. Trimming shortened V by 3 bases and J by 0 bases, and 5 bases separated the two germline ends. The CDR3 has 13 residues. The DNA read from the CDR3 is TGCGCCAGCAGCTACATCAGCACAGATACG. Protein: CASSYISTDT. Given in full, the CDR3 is CASSYISTDTQYF.

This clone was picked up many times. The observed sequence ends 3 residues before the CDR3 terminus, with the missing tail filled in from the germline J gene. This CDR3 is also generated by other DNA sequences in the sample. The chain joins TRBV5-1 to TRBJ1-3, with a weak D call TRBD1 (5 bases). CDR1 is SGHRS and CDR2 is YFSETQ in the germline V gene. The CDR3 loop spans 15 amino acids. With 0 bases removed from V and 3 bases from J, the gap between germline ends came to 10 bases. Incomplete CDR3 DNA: TGCGCCAGCAGCTTGGGAGGGGACTTTGGAAACACC. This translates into CASSLGGDFGNT. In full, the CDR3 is CASSLGGDFGNTIYF.